This T cell receptor beta chain stems from a study of blood T cell repertoires in COVID-19. Produced via immunoSEQ multiplex PCR; TCRdb's table is partial and in-frame only. The sample yields more than 250,000 clones, around 90% seen once. V dropped 6 bases and J dropped 4; count of bases not matched to a gene: 32. Germline V gene lookup returns CDR1 MNHEY and CDR2 SVGEGT. The CDR3 is 23 residues long. Only one count was recorded for this clone. The chain recombines TRBV6-2 or TRBV6-3 with TRBJ2-7; 11 bases map to TRBD1. Sequencing used PBMCs or T cells enriched from blood (not recorded which). The receptor was derived from a woman in her forties who had recovered from COVID-19. CDR3 sequence reads: CASSRTPPSTGTGGEAYRYEQYF. The CDR3 DNA reads as TGTGCCAGCAGCCGGACCCCACCTTCCACCGGGACAGGGGGAGAGGCTTATAGGTACGAGCAGTACTTC.